This T cell receptor (beta chain) appears in the sequencing data of a study of cytomegalovirus exposure and HLA in healthy donors. The study's findings and limits: Among the most significant clusters, several appeared linked to common viral pathogens in a later analysis. It was in a later analysis that TCR association rates were seen to vary by HLA locus, highest for DRB1 and lowest for HLA-C. Usually a TCR sequence was rare, but some public TCRs were found in many donors.

This clone appeared once. Antigen unknown. The germline V gene has CDR1 SGHKS and CDR2 YYEKEE (reference sequence). The length of the CDR3 is 15 residues. J was trimmed by 9 bases and V by 0 bases; bases with no gene match: 9. PCR employed 60 Vbeta and 13 Jbeta primers. In the original workflow: The authors later counted about 80 million unique TCR beta chains, about 11 million of them shared. TCRdb's table, derived via immunoSEQ multiplex PCR, lists solely in-frame clones and lacks some. V and J calls and clone size are copied from that table; D and trimming were computed from the DNA. The sample has 160,000 or so clones, 80% seen once.

This TCR was recovered from a woman in her forties or fifties in good health and CMV-seronegative. The sequenced material came from PBMCs. This chain uses TRBV5-5 with TRBJ2-1; the match to TRBD2 covers 7 bases. CDR3 amino acids: CASSLAGRERAEQFF. The CDR3 bases are TGTGCCAGCAGCTTGGCCGGGCGGGAGAGGGCTGAGCAGTTCTTC.